Each of the 20 T cell receptor beta chains below was sequenced from the same sample in a study of shared clonotypes between healthy human individuals. TCRdb keeps only in-frame clones here, not all; method: immunoSEQ multiplex PCR. Here the sample spans about 2.3 million clones, 85% to 95% being singletons. The material sequenced was naive CD4+ T cells from PBMCs. The subset here: CD45RA+ positively selected. Source of these receptors: a man between 18 and 29 years old in good health. Some clones in this sample may be carry-over from other donors' samples.

This clone has just a few counts. The chain recombines TRBV5-4 with TRBJ1-4; perhaps TRBD1 as D (6 bases). This CDR3 contains 15 residues. Trimming took off 3 bases at V and 5 bases at J, with 14 bases between the two ends. Germline values: CDR1 SGHNT, CDR2 YYREEE (reference sequence). The CDR3 protein is CASSSYGTINEKLFF. Here the CDR3 DNA reads TGTGCCAGCAGCTCGTACGGGACAATCAATGAAAAACTGTTTTTT.

The chain recombines TRBV10-3 with TRBJ1-1; TRBD1 might be the D (5 bases). Trimming left V 6 bases short and J 2 bases short, with 10 bases between. Germline CDR1 is ENHRY and CDR2 is SYGVKD. This CDR3 comprises 13 residues. CDR3 region: CAIRTRGNTEAFF. The CDR3 DNA is TGTGCCATCAGAACGAGGGGAAACACTGAAGCTTTCTTT.

The gene calls are TRBV7-3 and TRBJ2-3, with 10 nucleotides matching TRBD1. The germline CDR1 and CDR2 sequences are SGHTA and FQGTGA. The CDR3 has 16 residues. J was trimmed by 4 bases and V by 5 bases; bases with no gene match: 9. CDR3 coding DNA: TGTGCCAGCAGCCCATTGGGACAGGGGTCATCAGATACGCAGTATTTT. Protein sequence: CASSPLGQGSSDTQYF. The variable domain in full, completed from reference TRBV7-3 and TRBJ2-3, reads GAGVSQTPSNKVTEKGKYVELRCDPISGHTALYWYRQSLGQGPEFLIYFQGTGAADDSGLPNDRFFAVRPEGSVSTLKIQRTERGDSAVYLCASSPLGQGSSDTQYFGPGTRLTVL.

This chain joins TRBV28 and TRBJ2-2; D gene ambiguous. The CDR3 has 13 residues. V was pared by 8 bases and J by 2 bases, with 9 bases between. CDR1 MDHEN and CDR2 SYDVKM come from the germline V gene. CDR3 sequence (DNA): TGTGCCAGCCTGAGAAAAAACACCGGGGAGCTGTTTTTT. This codes for CASLRKNTGELFF.

The V and J genes are TRBV5-1 and TRBJ2-7, with D possibly being TRBD2 (6 bases). CDR1 SGHRS and CDR2 YFSETQ come from the germline V gene. The V end was cut by 4 bases, the J end by 2 bases, with 13 bases between. This CDR3 has 14 amino acids. The CDR3 protein is CASSAEGLTYEQYF. The CDR3 region has the DNA TGCGCCAGCAGCGCCGAGGGACTTACCTACGAGCAGTACTTC.

The V call is TRBV6-6, the J call TRBJ2-3; D is ambiguous. Germline CDR1 reads MNHNY; CDR2 reads SVGAGI (reference sequence). The CDR3 extends over 15 amino acids. Trimming removed 4 bases at V and 0 bases at J, with 11 bases between. CDR3 sequence: CASSFQTTSTDTQYF. CDR3 nucleotides: TGTGCCAGCAGTTTCCAGACAACTAGCACAGATACGCAGTATTTT.

The CDR3 DNA is TGTGCCACCCTAACCCGGGGCAACTATGGCTACACCTTC. It encodes CATLTRGNYGYTF. The chain has TRBV6-6 and TRBJ1-2; tentatively, D is TRBD1 (5 bases). Trimming pared 10 bases from V and 2 bases from J, leaving 14 bases between. The V gene's germline CDR1 is MNHNY and CDR2 SVGAGI (reference sequence). CDR3 length: 13 amino acids.

The chain combines TRBV5-4 with TRBJ2-2; no definite D call. Germline CDR1 reads SGHNT; CDR2 reads YYREEE (reference sequence). The V end was cut by 1 base, the J end by 5 bases, with 9 bases between. CDR3 size: 14 residues. The CDR3 nucleotides read TGTGCCAGCAGCTTGAGCTTGGCGACCGGGGAGCTGTTTTTT. Its translation: CASSLSLATGELFF.

The chain links TRBV7-3 to TRBJ1-1, with D tentatively TRBD1 (5 bases). V was cut by 5 bases and J by 1 base, with 17 bases left in between. The CDR3 is 16 residues long. Per the germline V gene, CDR1 is SGHTA and CDR2 is FQGTGA. The CDR3 nucleotides are TGTGCCAGCAGCCCAGTGGGGGGTAGCACGAACACTGAAGCTTTCTTT. The encoded protein is CASSPVGGSTNTEAFF.

The V and J genes are TRBV14 and TRBJ2-1; D gene unclear. Trimming removed 2 bases from V and 3 bases from J, with 14 bases in between. Germline values: CDR1 SGHDN, CDR2 FVKESK. The CDR3 contains 16 residues. CDR3: CASSQFVSRSYNEQFF. The CDR3 nucleotides read TGTGCCAGCAGCCAATTCGTTTCGCGGAGCTACAATGAGCAGTTCTTC.

The gene calls are TRBV4-1 and TRBJ2-7; D assignment may be TRBD1 or TRBD2 (6 bases each). The CDR3 has 16 amino acids. The V end was cut by 2 bases, the J end by 3 bases, with 17 bases between. Per the germline V gene, CDR1 is MGHRA and CDR2 is YSYEKL. CDR3 protein: CASSQQVGGPFYEQYF. For the CDR3, the DNA is TGCGCCAGCAGCCAACAAGTAGGGGGGCCCTTCTACGAGCAGTACTTC.

This clone was detected once. The CDR3 here is CASSQGLADYNEQFF. CDR3 in DNA: TGTGCCAGCTCACAGGGACTAGCGGATTACAATGAGCAGTTCTTC. V gene TRBV18 combines with J gene TRBJ2-1, with TRBD2 identical over 11 bases. V shed 4 bases, J shed 4 bases, and the junction held 3 bases outside the gene matches. The CDR3 has 15 amino acids. Germline lookup yields CDR1 KGHSH and CDR2 LQKENI.

The CDR3 is CASSAPGQGKGYTF. The CDR3 DNA reads TGCGCCAGCAGCGCGCCGGGACAGGGCAAAGGCTACACCTTC. The genes are TRBV5-1 and TRBJ1-2; 9 bases are a match to TRBD1. This CDR3 is 14 amino acids long. V lost 4 bases and J lost 8; bases outside the gene matches: 9. Germline-derived CDR1 and CDR2 are SGHRS and YFSETQ.

The chain recombines TRBV30 with TRBJ2-7; D is ambiguous. Germline V CDR1 and CDR2: GTSNPN, SVGIG (reference sequence). The CDR3 has 12 residues. The V end was cut by 4 bases, the J end by 0 bases, with 7 bases between. Written as DNA, the CDR3 is TGTGCCTGGACCCCCCTCTCCTACGAGCAGTACTTC. The encoded protein is CAWTPLSYEQYF.

V and J are TRBV29-1 and TRBJ1-2; the D gene is possibly TRBD1 (6 bases). The CDR3 is made up of 14 amino acids. CDR1 and CDR2 (germline): SQVTM, ANQGSEA. Deletions cut 1 base from V and 6 bases from J, with 15 bases between. CDR3 amino acids: CSVEGALAGDGYTF. CDR3 bases: TGCAGCGTTGAAGGCGCTTTGGCAGGGGATGGCTACACCTTC.

The chain couples TRBV5-1 to TRBJ1-2; D is undetermined. Per germline, CDR1 SGHRS and CDR2 YFSETQ. The V gene lost 6 bases and the J gene lost 4 bases, with 22 bases spanning the gap. The CDR3 length is 16 residues. The CDR3 nucleotides are TGCGCCAGCACCCGGGGTCTTGATTTTTTCGGCTATGGCTACACCTTC. Amino acids: CASTRGLDFFGYGYTF.

This rearrangement joins TRBV19 to TRBJ1-1, with a weak D call TRBD1 (5 bases). CDR1 is LNHDA, CDR2 SQIVND, per germline (reference sequence). This CDR3 has 15 residues. V lost 5 bases and J lost 5, with 18 bases in between. As DNA, the CDR3 is TGTGCCAGTAGTTCTGCGGCGCAGGGATCTACTGAAGCTTTCTTT. Its translation is CASSSAAQGSTEAFF.

This rearrangement joins TRBV25-1 to TRBJ2-5, with 9 bases matching TRBD1. V gave up 4 bases and J gave up 4 bases; unmatched junction bases: 10. Germline V gene lookup returns CDR1 MGHDK and CDR2 SYGVNS. CDR3 length: 16 amino acids. CDR3: CASSGGRTGVIETQYF. Written as DNA, the CDR3 is TGTGCCAGCAGTGGGGGGAGGACAGGGGTTATAGAGACCCAGTACTTC.

The chain links TRBV7-3 to TRBJ2-1; D might be TRBD1 (6 bases). The CDR3 spans 15 residues. Deletions cut 6 bases from V and 0 bases from J, with 12 bases between. Germline CDR1 SGHTA, CDR2 FQGTGA. DNA of the CDR3: TGTGCCAGCAGTCGGGACACCAGCTCCTACAATGAGCAGTTCTTC. Encoded protein: CASSRDTSSYNEQFF.

A few counts support this clone. CDR3 sequence: CASSPGTGEGTEAFF. As DNA, the CDR3 is TGTGCCAGCTCACCAGGGACAGGGGAAGGGACTGAAGCTTTCTTT. V is TRBV18 and J is TRBJ1-1; the match to TRBD1 covers 10 bases. V was pared by 2 bases and J by 5 bases, with 5 bases of the junction left unmatched. This CDR3 has 15 amino acids. Germline V gene data show CDR1 as KGHSH and CDR2 as LQKENI.